A selection of T cell receptor beta chains follows, all from one sample in a study of blood T cell repertoires in COVID-19. The data were produced by immunoSEQ multiplex PCR, yet TCRdb's version contains in-frame clones alone and is incomplete. The repertoire consists of about 150,000 clones, with 85% to 90% occurring once and the leading ten covering 8.6%. Material for sequencing was peripheral blood. All receptors come from a woman in her fifties or sixties with active or convalescent COVID-19. Both conserved end residues are part of each CDR3. The D gene is left open where the match is weak. Some rows have no size entry. The others give once, few or many, or a class for an expanded clone.

>TRBJ1-5|TRBV19|TRBD1|-
TGTGCCAGTCTGAACAGGGGGTATAGCAATCAGCCCCAGCATTTT
CASLNRGYSNQPQHF
>TRBJ2-7|TRBV5-1|TRBD2|once
TGCGCCAGCAGCCCGGGGGGGAGCTCCTACGAGCAGTACTTC
CASSPGGSSYEQYF
>TRBJ2-5|TRBV4-3|-|-
TGCGCCAGCAGCCAAGACCCCCTCCAAGAGACCCAGTACTTC
CASSQDPLQETQYF
>TRBJ2-5|TRBV15|TRBD1|-
TGTGCCACCAGCAGCCTTACGACAGGGGGCAGAGAGACCCAGTACTTC
CATSSLTTGGRETQYF
>TRBJ2-5|TRBV4-3|-|-
TGCGCCAGCAGCCAAGATCGGGGGACGGGGGTACAAGAGACCCAGTACTTC
CASSQDRGTGVQETQYF
>TRBJ2-5|TRBV5-6|-|once
TGTGCCAGCAGCTCCTGGACACTAAGGGACCAAGAGACCCAGTACTTC
CASSSWTLRDQETQYF
>TRBJ2-7|TRBV10-3|-|few
TGTGCCATCAGGATCCCTGGCGGGGAGCAGTACTTC
CAIRIPGGEQYF
>TRBJ2-3|TRBV30|-|-
TGTGCCTGGAGTGTAGGGGTGGCGGTAGGCACAGATACGCAGTATTTT
CAWSVGVAVGTDTQYF
>TRBJ2-3|TRBV15|TRBD2|-
TGTGCCACCAGCAGAGCGAAAGCGGGAGCTGGGGCCGCAGATACGCAGTATTTT
CATSRAKAGAGAADTQYF
>TRBJ2-5|TRBV6-2/TRBV6-3|TRBD2|-
TGTGCCAGCAGTTATAGCGGGGGGACGATAAAGACCCAGTACTTC
CASSYSGGTIKTQYF
>TRBJ2-7|TRBV7-2|-|-
TGTGCCAGCAGCTCAAGGGGGGGCGCATACGAGCAGTACTTC
CASSSRGGAYEQYF
>TRBJ1-1|TRBV7-3|-|-
TGTGCCAGCAGCTTAGGGGGGAGCACTGAAGCTTTCTTT
CASSLGGSTEAFF
>TRBJ1-1|TRBV7-2|-|once
TGTGCCAGCAGCCCCGCGATTGAAGCTTTCTTT
CASSPAIEAFF
>TRBJ2-5|TRBV2|-|-
TGTGCCAGCTCCGGGGGAGAAGAGACCCAGTACTTC
CASSGGEETQYF
>TRBJ1-6|TRBV5-4|TRBD1|-
TGTGCCAGCAGCCCGGGACAGGGTCTGAGGAATTCACCCCTCCACTTT
CASSPGQGLRNSPLHF
>TRBJ1-1|TRBV6-6|TRBD1|-
TGTGCCAGCAGTTACTCTTGGACAGGGAACACTGAAGCTTTCTTT
CASSYSWTGNTEAFF
>TRBJ1-5|TRBV4-3|TRBD1|-
TGCGCCAGCAGCTTGGGACAGGGGCGGGATTCGCCCCAGCATTTT
CASSLGQGRDSPQHF
>TRBJ2-7|TRBV27|-|-
TGTGCCAGCAGCTCCGAGGGTAGCGGATACTACGAGCAGTACTTC
CASSSEGSGYYEQYF
>TRBJ2-5|TRBV5-1|-|-
TGCGCCAGCAGCGTAGCGGAGACCCAAGAGACCCAGTACTTC
CASSVAETQETQYF
>TRBJ2-2|TRBV19|-|-
TGTGCCAGTAGTATTGGAGGGGGGAGGGCCACCGGGGAGCTGTTTTTT
CASSIGGGRATGELFF
>TRBJ1-2|TRBV19|-|-
TGTGCCAGTAGTATAGCCAACCCCCAAGAGTATGGCTACACCTTC
CASSIANPQEYGYTF
>TRBJ1-1|TRBV19|TRBD1|-
TGTGCCAGTAGTATGTTACCGGGACAGGGGGACACTGAAGCTTTCTTT
CASSMLPGQGDTEAFF
>TRBJ2-2|TRBV25-1|TRBD2|-
TGTGCCAGCAGTGGGGGGACTAGCGGGAGTAAGGTCACCGGGGAGCTGTTTTTT
CASSGGTSGSKVTGELFF
>TRBJ2-7|TRBV11-1|TRBD2|few
TGTGCCAGCAGCGGCCGGTGGCGGGAGGCGTACGAGCAGTACTTC
CASSGRWREAYEQYF
>TRBJ1-2|TRBV12-3/TRBV12-4|TRBD1|-
TGTGCCAGCAGACTGACAGGGAGCTATGGCTACACCTTC
CASRLTGSYGYTF
>TRBJ1-2|TRBV28|-|-
TGTGCCAGCAGTTTACAGTCCGGGATTAACTATGGCTACACCTTC
CASSLQSGINYGYTF
>TRBJ2-2|TRBV14|-|-
TGTGCCAGCAGCCGGCTAGCGAGAGGCACCGGGGAGCTGTTTTTT
CASSRLARGTGELFF
>TRBJ1-1|TRBV19|-|once
TGTGCCAGTAGTATGATCGTATGGAGCACTGAAGCTTTCTTT
CASSMIVWSTEAFF
>TRBJ1-4|TRBV4-2|-|-
TGTGCCAGCAGCCAGGGGCTCAATGAAAAACTGTTTTTT
CASSQGLNEKLFF
>TRBJ2-7|TRBV19|TRBD2|few
TGTGCCAGTAGTATCGGCGGGGGCTACGAGCAGTACTTC
CASSIGGGYEQYF
>TRBJ1-5|TRBV6-5|TRBD1|-
TGTGCCAGCCAACAGGGGGCACTTCAGCCCCAGCATTTT
CASQQGALQPQHF
>TRBJ1-2|TRBV20-1|TRBD1|-
TGCAGTGCTAGAGATGGGACAGGGCAGACCTTC
CSARDGTGQTF
>TRBJ2-1|TRBV5-4|TRBD2|-
TGTGCCAGCAGCTCCCGACTAGCGGGGTTCCAGAATGAGCAGTTCTTC
CASSSRLAGFQNEQFF
>TRBJ2-7|TRBV30|TRBD2|-
TGTGCCTGGAGTGACCCCCGCGGGGGGCACGAGCAGTACTTC
CAWSDPRGGHEQYF
>TRBJ2-7|TRBV14|TRBD1|-
TGTGCCAGCAGCCAAGAGCCCGGGACAGGGTGGTACGAGCAGTACTTC
CASSQEPGTGWYEQYF
>TRBJ2-2|TRBV5-1|-|-
TGCGCCAGCAAAAAGTTTCAACAGGAGGGAACCGGGGAGCTGTTTTTT
CASKKFQQEGTGELFF
>TRBJ1-5|TRBV28|-|-
TGTGCCAGCAGTTTATGGACTTTTGGCAATCAGCCCCAGCATTTT
CASSLWTFGNQPQHF